Listed here is a single T cell receptor (beta chain). Its ends do not fully match the called genes, so a read error is possible. The same CDR3 arises from other DNA sequences in this sample as well. The sample is drawn from a study of preoperative IRX-2 immunotherapy in early breast cancer. The CDR3 consists of 15 residues. The germline gives CDR1 KGHSH, CDR2 LQKENI. Regarding treatment: preoperative locoregional IRX-2 cytokine immunotherapy. Patients received preoperative, locoregional IRX-2 cytokine immunotherapy in a phase Ib study. Here immunoSEQ multiplex PCR was the method, and the copy in TCRdb shows in-frame clones only, minus some. The sample carries about 38,000 clones, around four fifths recorded once.

This sequence originates from a human donor with breast cancer. The specimen was lymph node tissue, collected after IRX-2 immunotherapy. The V and J genes are TRBV18 and TRBJ1-3; D ambiguous. Here the CDR3 DNA reads TGTGCCAGCTCACCAGTAGCAGGCTCTGGAAATACCATATATTTT. This encodes CASSPVAGSGNTIYF.